A single sample is the source of the 2 T cell receptor beta chains below, sequenced in a study of T cell changes during pregnancy in multiple sclerosis. Repertoires were generated with immunoSEQ multiplex PCR, while TCRdb's copy carries only in-frame clones and drops some. The sample records about 35,000 clones, approximately 89% being singletons. The source material was CD4+ T cells from peripheral blood mononuclear cells, sampled after pregnancy. These TCRs come from a female donor in good health, enrolled as a control in a pregnancy study.

This chain uses TRBV6-6 with TRBJ1-5, with D possibly TRBD1 on 6 matching bases. This CDR3 is built from 16 residues. Trimming pared 2 bases from V and 6 bases from J, leaving 17 bases between. Germline CDR1 reads MNHNY; CDR2 reads SVGAGI (reference sequence). CDR3 nucleotides: TGTGCCAGCAGTTACCCCCGAGGGGAGGGGGGTCAGCCCCAGCATTTT. This codes for CASSYPRGEGGQPQHF.

The chain uses TRBV2 and TRBJ1-1, with TRBD1 matching 7 bases. Germline V gene lookup returns CDR1 SNHLY and CDR2 FYNNEI. V dropped 8 bases and J dropped 12; count of bases not matched to a gene: 12. There are 12 residues in the CDR3. The CDR3 bases are TGTGCCAGCGGAGTTCCGGGACAGAGCCCTTTCTTT. Its protein product is CASGVPGQSPFF.